This T cell receptor beta chain was sequenced in a study of T cell responses to AZD1222 COVID-19 vaccine. Findings and limits, study-wide: Reportedly, nearly half of unique spike TCRs recognized epitopes outside B.1.351/B.1.1.7 mutations. All repertoire sampling was performed exclusively after the peak T cell response. Baseline testing showed seropositivity in only six or seven AZD1222 recipients.

The CDR3 covers 14 residues. Trimming took off 6 bases at V and 6 bases at J, with 14 bases between the two ends. Germline assignment: CDR1 MNHEY and CDR2 SVGAGI. Remarks on this clone: Antigen specificity is unknown.

Measured with immunoSEQ multiplex PCR; TCRdb has only the in-frame clones, and not every one. The sample carries roughly 200,000 clones, 93% recorded once. The source of this sequence is an adult in good health. The chain is built from TRBV6-5 and TRBJ2-2, with D perhaps TRBD2 (7 bases). Sequences were derived from peripheral blood, sampled on day 0 of MenACWY control vaccination. Written as DNA, the CDR3 is TGTGCCAGCAGGTCCCTGGGGGGGCCCGGGGAGCTGTTTTTT. Translated: CASRSLGGPGELFF.